The 18 T cell receptor beta chains below all came from one sample that was sequenced in a study of cytomegalovirus exposure and HLA in healthy donors. Primers for the PCR totalled 60 Vbeta and 13 Jbeta. The repertoire was sequenced with immunoSEQ multiplex PCR; TCRdb's copy has only in-frame clones and lacks some. The table shows roughly 140,000 clones, with roughly three quarters occurring only once. Specimen: PBMCs. The receptors derive from a woman aged 40 to 50 in good health and CMV-seronegative.

The chain recombines TRBV11-2 with TRBJ2-1, with 11 bases that match TRBD2. CDR1 SGHAT and CDR2 FQNNGV come from the germline V gene. This CDR3 comprises 19 residues. With 3 bases clipped from V and 3 bases from J, the junction kept 13 bases outside the gene matches. The chain's CDR3 is CASSFPSGGIFLVYNEQFF. The DNA of the CDR3 is TGTGCCAGCAGCTTTCCTAGCGGGGGGATTTTTCTGGTCTACAATGAGCAGTTCTTC.

The chain uses TRBV9 and TRBJ2-7, with 7 positions matching TRBD2. J was trimmed by 3 bases and V by 0 bases; bases with no gene match: 6. Germline V gene sequence: CDR1 SGDLS, CDR2 YYNGEE. CDR3 length: 15 residues. The CDR3 DNA follows: TGTGCCAGCAGCGTAGGCGGGCTAGCGGACTACGAGCAGTACTTC. This encodes CASSVGGLADYEQYF.

J is TRBJ2-1 and V is TRBV7-6, with 8 bases matching TRBD2. This CDR3 has 15 residues. Germline trimming cut 5 bases from V and 0 bases from J; bases unmatched to any gene: 3. Germline CDR1 is SGHVS and CDR2 is FNYEAQ. CDR3 protein: CASSLSGSSYNEQFF. CDR3 coding DNA: TGTGCCAGCAGCCTAAGCGGGAGCTCCTACAATGAGCAGTTCTTC.

With respect to this clone: Mismatch with germline at one junction end may stem from a read error. J is TRBJ2-6 and V is TRBV15, with D possibly being TRBD2 (6 bases). Germline CDR1 and CDR2: LNHNV and YYDKDF (reference sequence). The length of the CDR3 is 15 residues. The CDR3 loop reads CATTRGGSGANVLTF. For the CDR3, the DNA is TGTGCCACCACCAGAGGAGGGTCTGGGGCCAACGTCCTGACTTTC.

V is TRBV19 and J is TRBJ2-7; TRBD1 matches 9 bases. V shed 4 bases and J 1 base; nucleotides not matched to a gene: 14. This CDR3 comprises 18 residues. Germline V lookup: CDR1 LNHDA, CDR2 SQIVND (reference sequence). CDR3 protein: CASSKASRGTGRSYEQYF. The CDR3 DNA is TGTGCCAGTAGTAAGGCCTCTCGGGGGACAGGGAGATCCTACGAGCAGTACTTC.

This clone came up once. The chain recombines TRBV11-2 with TRBJ2-5; D may be TRBD1 (6 bases). The germline gives CDR1 SGHAT, CDR2 FQNNGV. V was shortened by 5 bases and J by 5 bases, with 9 bases between the two germline ends. This CDR3 spans 12 amino acids. CDR3 region: CASSLRGETQYF. The DNA of the CDR3 is TGTGCCAGCAGCCTAAGGGGGGAGACCCAGTACTTC.

The rearrangement uses TRBV30 and TRBJ2-2; TRBD2 matches 8 bases. Trimming took 5 bases from V and 5 from J; bases not matched to a gene: 13. The CDR3 sequence is 16 residues long. CDR1 and CDR2 from the germline V gene are GTSNPN and SVGIG (reference sequence). In DNA, the CDR3 is TGTGCCTGGGGACCCTTAGCGGGGAGTAGGACCGGGGAGCTGTTTTTT. Protein: CAWGPLAGSRTGELFF.

V is TRBV18 and J is TRBJ2-1; possibly TRBD1 for D (6 bases). Looked up from germline, CDR1 is KGHSH and CDR2 is LQKENI. The CDR3 has 15 amino acids. The V end was cut by 8 bases, the J end by 7 bases, with 21 bases between. CDR3 in amino acids: CASQQSRGFENEQFF. As DNA, the CDR3 is TGTGCCAGCCAACAAAGCAGGGGCTTTGAGAATGAGCAGTTCTTC.

This clone was recorded only once. A read error may produce the germline difference seen at one junction end. The chain recombines TRBV10-1 with TRBJ1-1, with 8 bases lining up with TRBD1. Germline CDR1 and CDR2: WNHNN and SYGVQD (reference sequence). The CDR3 has 12 amino acids. The chain's CDR3 is CASSEESRGLVF. DNA of the CDR3: TGCGCCAGCAGTGAAGAAAGCAGGGGGCTGGTCTTT.

CDR3 protein: CARSLGTGATSGAYEQYF. CDR3 coding DNA: TGTGCCAGAAGCTTGGGGACAGGGGCCACTAGCGGGGCCTACGAGCAGTACTTC. The rearrangement uses TRBV5-3 and TRBJ2-7; TRBD2 might be the D (10 bases). TRBV5-3 is an ORF; its function is uncertain. This CDR3 has 18 residues. Between the trimmed V and J ends, which lost 0 bases and 2 bases, there was a span of 21 bases.

The rearrangement links TRBV6-1 to TRBJ1-2; the match to TRBD1 covers 8 bases. CDR1 is MNHNS, CDR2 SASEGT, per germline. Trimming took 2 bases from V and 6 from J; bases not matched to a gene: 8. The CDR3 totals 15 residues. The CDR3 DNA reads as TGTGCCAGCAGTGAACAACCAGGACAGGGCCATGGCTACACCTTC. It encodes CASSEQPGQGHGYTF.

The genes are TRBV6-1 and TRBJ2-6, with 7 bases aligning to TRBD2. There are 15 residues in the CDR3. Per the germline V gene, CDR1 is MNHNS and CDR2 is SASEGT. V was pared by 4 bases and J by 8 bases, with 8 bases of the junction left unmatched. CDR3 protein: CASSVGGGGTNVLTF. The CDR3 nucleotides are TGTGCCAGCAGTGTTGGCGGGGGAGGGACCAACGTCCTGACTTTC.

This chain connects TRBV6-5 to TRBJ1-5, with D hard to call. Germline V gene lookup returns CDR1 MNHEY and CDR2 SVGAGI. This CDR3 is built from 14 residues. V lost 6 bases, J lost 5 bases, and 14 bases lay in between. The CDR3 loop reads CASRSHTGDQPQHF. CDR3 in DNA: TGTGCCAGCAGATCGCATACTGGTGATCAGCCCCAGCATTTT.

The chain couples TRBV18 to TRBJ1-5, with unresolved D. The CDR3 extends over 15 amino acids. Trimming removed 0 bases from V and 2 bases from J, with 8 bases in between. CDR1 and CDR2 (germline): KGHSH, LQKENI. CDR3 sequence: CASSPPGLGNQPQHF. DNA for the CDR3: TGTGCCAGCTCACCACCGGGTCTAGGCAATCAGCCCCAGCATTTT.

To note about this clone: One end of the junction fails to match germline, which may point to a read error. This chain joins TRBV7-9 and TRBJ1-5; D is unclear. The germline V gene encodes CDR1 SEHNR and CDR2 FQNEAQ (reference sequence). CDR3 length: 17 amino acids. The CDR3 nucleotides read TGTTCCAGCAGCTTAGTCTGGTGGAGCGGAAGAGAAGAACCCCAGCATTTT. This gives the protein CSSSLVWWSGREEPQHF.

This clone occurred once. The rearrangement links TRBV5-5 to TRBJ2-5; TRBD2 matches 11 bases. The germline CDR1 and CDR2 sequences are SGHKS and YYEKEE (reference sequence). With 4 bases clipped from V and 3 bases from J, the junction kept 2 bases outside the gene matches. This CDR3 spans 14 amino acids. CDR3 protein: CASSAGLAEETQYF. DNA of the CDR3: TGTGCCAGCAGCGCGGGACTAGCGGAAGAGACCCAGTACTTC.

This clone was seen only once. The chain is built from TRBV6-1 and TRBJ2-7; maybe TRBD2 (6 bases). V shed 5 bases and J shed 7 bases, with 21 bases lying between them. The germline V gene has CDR1 MNHNS and CDR2 SASEGT. The CDR3 is 15 amino acids. The CDR3 here is CASSTRGRRAAEQYF. The DNA for the CDR3 is TGTGCCAGCAGTACCCGCGGGCGGAGGGCAGCGGAGCAGTACTTC.

The J gene is TRBJ2-3, the V gene TRBV6-1; 11 bases align to TRBD2. The CDR3 has 17 residues. Germline CDR1 and CDR2: MNHNS and SASEGT. Unmatched junction bases numbered 10, after V lost 4 bases and J lost 4 bases. CDR3 amino acids: CASSATSGTRRPDTQYF. For the CDR3, the DNA is TGTGCCAGCAGTGCGACTAGCGGGACCCGTCGGCCAGATACGCAGTATTTT.